The next 23 T cell receptor beta chains were all read from a single sample in a study of blood T cell repertoires in COVID-19. Clones were sequenced by immunoSEQ multiplex PCR, and TCRdb holds only the in-frame ones, with some missing. The table has about 62,000 clones, just over 70% seen once. Sequenced: PBMCs or T cells enriched from blood (not recorded which). These receptors came from a woman aged 55-70 years who had been exposed to COVID-19.

This clone was counted many times. The gene calls are TRBV6-2 or TRBV6-3 and TRBJ2-5; D is undetermined. V was shortened by 0 bases and J by 7 bases, with 9 bases between the two germline ends. The germline gives CDR1 MNHEY, CDR2 SVGEGT. CDR3 length: 13 amino acids. The CDR3 reads CASSYSGLATQYF. The DNA of the CDR3 is TGTGCCAGCAGTTACTCTGGGCTGGCGACCCAGTACTTC.

In this sample, this clone turned up many times. CDR3 DNA: TGTGCCAGCAGCCCCCGGGACAGGGTAAACGAAAAACTGTTTTTT. It codes for CASSPRDRVNEKLFF. The gene calls are TRBV14 and TRBJ1-4; 9 bases map to TRBD1. The ends lost 4 bases at V and 8 bases at J; junction bases unmatched: 8. This CDR3 is 15 amino acids long. Germline V CDR1 and CDR2: SGHDN, FVKESK. The complete variable domain, with remaining parts taken from reference TRBV14 and TRBJ1-4, reads EAGVTQFPSHSVIEKGQTVTLRCDPISGHDNLYWYRRVMGKEIKFLLHFVKESKQDESGMPNNRFLAERTGGTYSTLKVQPAELEDSGVYFCASSPRDRVNEKLFFGSGTQLSVL.

The DNA of the CDR3 is TGTGCCAGCGAAGACAGGGCTCAGTATGGCTACACCTTC. This gives the protein CASEDRAQYGYTF. The chain has TRBV2 and TRBJ1-2, with 7 bases lining up with TRBD1. The CDR3 has 13 residues. J lost 5 bases, V lost 8 bases, and 8 bases had no gene match. Germline V gene lookup returns CDR1 SNHLY and CDR2 FYNNEI. The full variable domain, in which reference TRBV2 and TRBJ1-2 provide the parts outside the CDR3, is EPEVTQTPSHQVTQMGQEVILRCVPISNHLYFYWYRQILGQKVEFLVSFYNNEISEKSEIFDDQFSVERPDGSNFTLKIRSTKLEDSAMYFCASEDRAQYGYTFGSGTRLTVV.

Only a few counts were recorded for this clone. J is TRBJ2-7 and V is TRBV7-2, with 8 positions matching TRBD1. The CDR3 contains 14 residues. V lost 8 bases and J lost 7; bases outside the gene matches: 13. Germline V gene data show CDR1 as SGHTA and CDR2 as FQGNSA. CDR3 residues: CASGLGTGSTEQYF. The CDR3 DNA follows: TGTGCCAGCGGCCTCGGGACAGGATCTACAGAGCAGTACTTC.

A few counts support this clone. The chain is built from TRBV7-3 and TRBJ1-1; 7 bases agree with TRBD1. The CDR3 loop spans 16 amino acids. V lost 0 bases, J lost 6 bases, and 10 bases stayed unmatched. Germline CDR1 reads SGHTA; CDR2 reads FQGTGA. CDR3: CASSLTPPQGVAEAFF. The CDR3 DNA reads TGTGCCAGCAGCTTAACCCCCCCCCAGGGGGTGGCTGAAGCTTTCTTT.

This rearrangement joins TRBV19 to TRBJ2-2; no clear D. Germline V gives CDR1 LNHDA, CDR2 SQIVND (reference sequence). V was trimmed by 3 bases and J by 5 bases, leaving 10 bases between them. The CDR3 spans 14 residues. The CDR3 loop reads CASSMKVGTGELFF. In DNA form, the CDR3 reads TGTGCCAGTAGTATGAAGGTCGGGACCGGGGAGCTGTTTTTT.

This clone came up once. The V and J genes are TRBV7-8 and TRBJ1-1; no reliable D call. The germline V gene encodes CDR1 SGHVS and CDR2 FQNEAQ. V was cut by 5 bases and J by 2 bases, with 12 bases left in between. This CDR3 has 14 amino acids. The CDR3 DNA follows: TGTGCCAGCAGCGCGCCCCCAGGTAACACTGAAGCTTTCTTT. The encoded protein is CASSAPPGNTEAFF.

The chain uses TRBV28 and TRBJ1-1; TRBD1 might be the D (5 bases). Trimming took off 1 base at V and 2 bases at J, with 11 bases between the two ends. CDR1 is MDHEN and CDR2 is SYDVKM in the germline V gene. The CDR3 loop spans 15 amino acids. The CDR3 is CASSLYGRANTEAFF. For the CDR3, the DNA is TGTGCCAGCAGTTTATACGGCAGGGCCAACACTGAAGCTTTCTTT. Looking up the rest from reference TRBV28 and TRBJ1-1 gives the full variable domain: DVKVTQSSRYLVKRTGEKVFLECVQDMDHENMFWYRQDPGLGLRLIYFSYDVKMKEKGDIPEGYSVSREKKERFSLILESASTNQTSMYLCASSLYGRANTEAFFGQGTRLTVV.

J is TRBJ1-5 and V is TRBV28; tentatively, D is TRBD1 (5 bases). The CDR3 covers 15 residues. Germline V CDR1 and CDR2: MDHEN, SYDVKM. Deletions cut 6 bases from V and 2 bases from J, with 14 bases between. The CDR3 region is CASSPQGSGNQPQHF. The CDR3, as DNA: TGTGCCAGCAGCCCCCAGGGATCGGGCAATCAGCCCCAGCATTTT.

The genes are TRBV9 and TRBJ1-3; 7 bases are shared with TRBD1. This CDR3 comprises 15 residues. Trimming removed 1 base from V and 4 bases from J; junction bases left unmatched: 5. The V gene's germline CDR1 is SGDLS and CDR2 YYNGEE. DNA for the CDR3: TGTGCCAGCAGCGTATCGACAGGGTCCGGAAACACCATATATTTT. Residues: CASSVSTGSGNTIYF.

V and J are TRBV7-2 and TRBJ1-3; D is unresolved. The CDR3 consists of 15 residues. Germline V gene data show CDR1 as SGHTA and CDR2 as FQGNSA. V lost 3 bases to trimming and J lost 3 bases, with 12 bases between them. The CDR3 protein is CASSLGPGYGNTIYF. For the CDR3, the DNA is TGTGCCAGCAGCTTGGGTCCGGGGTATGGAAACACCATATATTTT.

The chain links TRBV19 to TRBJ2-1; TRBD2 aligns across 10 bases. J was trimmed by 7 bases and V by 1 base; bases with no gene match: 7. The CDR3 covers 16 residues. The germline V gene encodes CDR1 LNHDA and CDR2 SQIVND (reference sequence). CDR3 sequence: CASSIVQAGGLNEQFF. CDR3 DNA sequence: TGTGCCAGTAGTATAGTTCAAGCGGGAGGGCTAAATGAGCAGTTCTTC.

The rearrangement uses TRBV3-1 (or the pseudogene TRBV3-2) and TRBJ1-4, with 7 bases lining up with TRBD1. Germline V gene sequence: CDR1 LGHDT, CDR2 YNNKEL (reference sequence). V dropped 2 bases and J dropped 10; count of bases not matched to a gene: 4. The CDR3 is 13 amino acids. The CDR3 DNA is TGTGCCAGCAGCCAAAACCGGGACAGAAAACTGTTTTTT. It yields the protein CASSQNRDRKLFF.

The sample holds a few counts of this clone. The chain couples TRBV11-2 to TRBJ2-5, with 10 bases lining up with TRBD1. V lost 5 bases and J lost 5; bases outside the gene matches: 5. The CDR3 is made up of 14 amino acids. Looked up from germline, CDR1 is SGHAT and CDR2 is FQNNGV. This CDR3 reads CASSPGQGKETQYF. DNA of the CDR3: TGTGCCAGCAGCCCGGGACAGGGGAAGGAGACCCAGTACTTC.

The chain has TRBV19 and TRBJ2-5, with a possible D match to TRBD2 (5 bases). The CDR3 has 17 amino acids. CDR1 and CDR2 from the germline V gene are LNHDA and SQIVND (reference sequence). V was shortened by 5 bases and J by 1 base, with 20 bases between the two germline ends. The CDR3 DNA sequence: TGTGCCAGTAGTTCAACCGGGGATAGGTATCGCCAAGAGACCCAGTACTTC. This gives the protein CASSSTGDRYRQETQYF. Looking up the rest from reference TRBV19 and TRBJ2-5 gives the full variable domain: DGGITQSPKYLFRKEGQNVTLSCEQNLNHDAMYWYRQDPGQGLRLIYYSQIVNDFQKGDIAEGYSVSREKKESFPLTVTSAQKNPTAFYLCASSSTGDRYRQETQYFGPGTRLLVL.

The chain uses TRBV15 and TRBJ2-6, with a tentative D call TRBD1 (5 bases). Germline CDR1 LNHNV, CDR2 YYDKDF (reference sequence). V lost 5 bases and J lost 4, with 15 bases in between. This CDR3 comprises 16 residues. The CDR3 nucleotides read TGTGCCACCAGCGGGGCCACAAGGTCGGGGGCCAACGTCCTGACTTTC. It specifies CATSGATRSGANVLTF.

The CDR3 DNA reads TGTGCCTCTTGGGGCAGGGGCGATCGGGAGACCCAGTACTTC. Encoded protein: CASWGRGDRETQYF. The genes are TRBV30 and TRBJ2-5, with D possibly matching TRBD1 (6 bases). This CDR3 has 14 amino acids. Germline CDR1 is GTSNPN and CDR2 is SVGIG (reference sequence). V gave up 7 bases and J gave up 5 bases, with 20 bases separating them.

Only one count was recorded for this clone. The chain links TRBV19 to TRBJ2-1, with TRBD2 matching 7 bases. The germline V gene has CDR1 LNHDA and CDR2 SQIVND (reference sequence). The CDR3 is 15 amino acids. V lost 5 bases, J lost 2 bases, and 6 bases stayed unmatched. CDR3 sequence: CASSQQAGPYNEQFF. CDR3 DNA sequence: TGTGCCAGTAGTCAGCAAGCGGGGCCCTACAATGAGCAGTTCTTC.

The count of this clone is one. This sequence joins TRBV2 and TRBJ1-6; D perhaps matches TRBD1 (5 bases). CDR1 SNHLY and CDR2 FYNNEI come from the germline V gene. V was pared by 4 bases and J by 6 bases, with 10 bases between. The CDR3 totals 14 residues. CDR3 amino acids: CASSVGAGNSPLHF. The CDR3 nucleotides are TGTGCCAGCAGTGTAGGGGCAGGTAATTCACCCCTCCACTTT.

The rearrangement links TRBV9 to TRBJ2-3; 14 nucleotides line up with TRBD2. The CDR3 contains 17 residues. Looked up from germline, CDR1 is SGDLS and CDR2 is YYNGEE. V lost 2 bases and J lost 1; bases outside the gene matches: 3. CDR3 protein: CASSVTSGRVGTDTQYF. The CDR3 DNA follows: TGTGCCAGCAGCGTGACTAGCGGGAGGGTTGGCACAGATACGCAGTATTTT.

The rearrangement uses TRBV29-1 and TRBJ2-7, with TRBD2 matching over 10 bases. This CDR3 contains 13 residues. J was trimmed by 3 bases and V by 3 bases; bases with no gene match: 2. The V gene's germline CDR1 is SQVTM and CDR2 ANQGSEA. CDR3 nucleotides: TGCAGCGTTGAGGCTAGCGGGGGCTACGAGCAGTACTTC. It translates to CSVEASGGYEQYF.

The chain recombines TRBV5-1 with TRBJ1-2; TRBD1 matches 9 bases. V was clipped by 5 bases and J by 6 bases; unmatched bases: 5. The CDR3 totals 13 residues. Germline lookup yields CDR1 SGHRS and CDR2 YFSETQ. The CDR3 here is CASRPQGADGYTF. For the CDR3, the DNA is TGCGCCAGCAGGCCACAGGGGGCGGATGGCTACACCTTC.

This clone was recorded once. The chain uses TRBV10-3 and TRBJ2-7; 7 bases fit TRBD1. The V segment lost 0 bases and the J segment 4 bases; nucleotides outside the gene matches: 3. There are 14 residues in the CDR3. Germline V gene data show CDR1 as ENHRY and CDR2 as SYGVKD. As DNA, the CDR3 is TGTGCCATCAGTGAGTCACGACAGGGTTACGAGCAGTACTTC. Amino acid sequence: CAISESRQGYEQYF.